Listed below are T cell receptor beta chains from one sample, sequenced in a study of T cell responses to AZD1222 COVID-19 vaccine. The protocol was immunoSEQ multiplex PCR, while the TCRdb copy is restricted to in-frame clones and leaves out a portion. Of roughly 100,000 clones in the sample, 70% to 90% were seen once. The material sequenced was peripheral blood, taken on day 0 of AZD1222 vaccination. The origin of the receptors is an adult in good health. The conserved cysteine and the conserved F or W are not part of the CDR3 here.

>TRBV5-6|11|TRBJ1-6
ASGLRRNSPLH
>TRBV29-1|7|TRBJ1-2
STLDGYT
>TRBV5-4|15|TRBJ2-5
ASSLSGSGRARETQY
>TRBV9|12|TRBJ1-1
ASSLGTGFTEAF
>TRBV2|13|TRBJ2-2
AGSHGTLNTGELF
>TRBV11-1|12|TRBJ1-1
ASSLRGEDTEAF
>TRBV7-3|13|TRBJ2-2
ASSLMTSGGGELF
>TRBV12-2|13|TRBJ1-6
ASRLAGNKNSPLH
>TRBV5-4|12|TRBJ2-3
ASSWGQGSDTQY
>TRBV7-2|15|TRBJ2-1
ASSHKTRGRSYNEQF
>TRBV27|13|TRBJ1-6
ASREPGRNNSPLH
>TRBV2|14|TRBJ1-2
ARDDRERGENYGYT
>TRBV20-1|14|TRBJ2-1
SASGYSGRAYNEQF
>TRBV14|13|TRBJ2-7
ASSPLTGFSYEQY
>TRBV4-2|12|TRBJ1-6
ASSQDTFGSPLH
>TRBV5-6|13|TRBJ1-5
ASSLAAFPGQPQH
>TRBV30|14|TRBJ1-2
AWSRDRAKANYGYT
>TRBV12-5|13|TRBJ2-2
ASGSSGAYTGELF
>TRBV11-3|13|TRBJ2-1
ASSLAQLPHNEQF
>TRBV28|20|TRBJ2-3
ASSLQFGDRKRADQITDTQY